Listed here are 20 T cell receptor beta chains from one sample, sequenced in a study of CD8+ T cells in alopecia areata. cDNA reverse transcribed from extracted RNA served as the sequencing template. TCRdb's table, derived via immunoSEQ multiplex PCR, lists solely in-frame clones and lacks some. The sample includes some 200,000 clones, about 61% seen only once; the top ten take 4% to 6%. Sequenced material: CD8+ T cells sorted from blood. The receptors come from a human donor in good health.

The V and J genes are TRBV6-5 and TRBJ1-2; weak D call: TRBD1 (5 bases). Trimming stripped 2 bases from V and 4 bases from J, with 11 bases between. This CDR3 is 14 amino acids long. Germline V gene sequence: CDR1 MNHEY, CDR2 SVGAGI. DNA for the CDR3: TGTGCCAGCAGTTACGACAGATGGGCCTATGGCTACACCTTC. This translates into CASSYDRWAYGYTF.

This chain links TRBV7-6 with TRBJ1-5; no firm D call. In germline, CDR1 is SGHVS, CDR2 FNYEAQ. The CDR3 sequence is 13 residues long. Between the trimmed V and J ends, which lost 4 bases and 0 bases, there was a span of 4 bases. The CDR3 sequence is CASSSNSNQPQHF. CDR3 DNA: TGTGCCAGCAGCTCCAATAGCAATCAGCCCCAGCATTTT.

The rearrangement links TRBV7-6 to TRBJ1-5, with 7 bases that match TRBD1. The CDR3 has 15 amino acids. J was trimmed by 0 bases and V by 4 bases; bases with no gene match: 3. The V gene's germline CDR1 is SGHVS and CDR2 FNYEAQ. The CDR3 DNA reads as TGTGCCAGCAGCTCCAGGGACAGTAGCAATCAGCCCCAGCATTTT. It encodes CASSSRDSSNQPQHF.

The chain is built from TRBV5-4 and TRBJ1-4; 7 nucleotides align to TRBD1. The CDR3 extends over 15 amino acids. V gave up 4 bases and J gave up 6 bases; unmatched junction bases: 9. Germline V gives CDR1 SGHNT, CDR2 YYREEE (reference sequence). Here the CDR3 reads CASSDTDRRDEKLFF. The CDR3 region has the DNA TGTGCCAGCAGCGATACGGACAGGCGGGATGAAAAACTGTTTTTT.

The sample holds one count of this clone. J is TRBJ2-1 and V is TRBV29-1; 8 positions agree with TRBD2. V was pared by 7 bases and J by 6 bases, with 8 bases of the junction left unmatched. The germline gives CDR1 SQVTM, CDR2 ANQGSEA. This CDR3 is 13 amino acids long. CDR3 coding DNA: TGCAGCGCGCCCTTCGGGGGGGGCAATGAGCAGTTCTTC. Protein: CSAPFGGGNEQFF.

Comment on this clone: The sample carries other DNA sequences with the same CDR3. J is TRBJ2-1 and V is TRBV29-1; 7 bases match TRBD1. V trimming: 7 bases; J trimming: 7 bases; junction bases outside the gene matches: 4. The CDR3 loop spans 11 amino acids. Germline V gene sequence: CDR1 SQVTM, CDR2 ANQGSEA. The CDR3, as DNA: TGCAGCGCCTCAGGGGGAAATGAGCAGTTCTTC. Residues: CSASGGNEQFF.

This clone was seen only a few times. The rearrangement joins TRBV6-6 to TRBJ2-3; D is unclear. The CDR3 is 14 amino acids. V dropped 3 bases and J dropped 1 base, with 8 bases sitting between them. Germline lookup yields CDR1 MNHNY and CDR2 SVGAGI (reference sequence). The CDR3: CASSYGSRTDTQYF. In DNA form, the CDR3 reads TGTGCCAGCAGTTATGGCAGTCGCACAGATACGCAGTATTTT.

The rearrangement links TRBV11-1 to TRBJ2-5; TRBD2 aligns across 8 bases. V lost 3 bases and J lost 2; bases outside the gene matches: 2. CDR3 length: 14 residues. Germline V gives CDR1 SGHAT, CDR2 FQDESV (reference sequence). The CDR3 DNA reads as TGTGCCAGCAGCTTGGCGGGGGGTCAAGAGACCCAGTACTTC. Translation gives CASSLAGGQETQYF.

The chain joins TRBV4-1 to TRBJ1-1; D call uncertain. The CDR3 length is 15 residues. The germline gives CDR1 MGHRA, CDR2 YSYEKL. Trimming stripped 0 bases from V and 0 bases from J, with 8 bases between. The CDR3 DNA follows: TGCGCCAGCAGCCAAGAATGGCCCCTGAACACTGAAGCTTTCTTT. Encoded protein: CASSQEWPLNTEAFF.

The chain has TRBV2 and TRBJ1-2, with D possibly TRBD1 on 6 matching bases. V was pared by 8 bases and J by 5 bases, with 12 bases between. Germline loops: CDR1 SNHLY, CDR2 FYNNEI. This CDR3 spans 12 amino acids. In DNA form, the CDR3 reads TGTGCCAGCTACGACAGGATGTATGGCTACACCTTC. This gives the protein CASYDRMYGYTF. The full variable domain, in which reference TRBV2 and TRBJ1-2 provide the parts outside the CDR3, is EPEVTQTPSHQVTQMGQEVILRCVPISNHLYFYWYRQILGQKVEFLVSFYNNEISEKSEIFDDQFSVERPDGSNFTLKIRSTKLEDSAMYFCASYDRMYGYTFGSGTRLTVV.

This chain links TRBV4-1 with TRBJ2-2, with D possibly being TRBD2 (7 bases). V was trimmed by 4 bases and J by 5 bases, leaving 20 bases between them. Germline V lookup: CDR1 MGHRA, CDR2 YSYEKL. There are 17 residues in the CDR3. CDR3 bases: TGCGCCAGCAGCCCTAGCTCGGGGGGCGTAGAGACCGGGGAGCTGTTTTTT. This codes for CASSPSSGGVETGELFF.

This clone has only a few counts. This chain connects TRBV4-1 to TRBJ2-1; 9 bases are shared with TRBD1. Germline CDR1 MGHRA, CDR2 YSYEKL. The CDR3 covers 17 residues. The junction had 7 bases not matched to a gene; V was cut back by 0 bases and J by 4 bases. CDR3 residues: CASSQEGVGQGYNEQFF. As DNA, the CDR3 is TGCGCCAGCAGCCAAGAGGGGGTTGGACAGGGGTACAATGAGCAGTTCTTC.

This chain's CDR3 is CASSEQRGINNEQFF. The CDR3 bases are TGTGCCAGCAGTGAACAGCGGGGTATCAACAATGAGCAGTTCTTC. The chain uses TRBV2 and TRBJ2-1, with 7 bases that match TRBD2. Trimming at V came to 2 bases and at J to 5 bases, leaving 6 bases not matched to a gene. From germline, CDR1 is SNHLY and CDR2 FYNNEI. The CDR3 extends over 15 amino acids.

This chain uses TRBV25-1 with TRBJ2-7; tentative D call: TRBD1 (6 bases). The CDR3 extends over 14 amino acids. Germline CDR1 and CDR2: MGHDK and SYGVNS. Trimming shortened V by 4 bases and J by 3 bases, and 13 bases separated the two germline ends. This CDR3 reads CASSGGTRVYEQYF. The CDR3 bases are TGTGCCAGCAGTGGAGGGACACGGGTCTACGAGCAGTACTTC.

This clone was seen just once. The chain has TRBV1 and TRBJ1-2; the table's TRBD1 call for D was not verified on the DNA. TRBV1 is tagged as a pseudogene. This CDR3 has 11 amino acids. CDR3 DNA: TGCACCAGCACCAGGGGTGGGGGCTACACCTTC. Translated, it gives CTSTRGGGYTF.

The rearrangement links TRBV25-1 to TRBJ2-3; a possible D gene is TRBD1 (6 bases). There are 15 residues in the CDR3. Trimming removed 7 bases at V and 4 bases at J, with 18 bases between. Germline V gives CDR1 MGHDK, CDR2 SYGVNS. CDR3 loop: CASTTLEGVPDTQYF. CDR3 coding DNA: TGTGCCAGCACCACCCTTGAGGGGGTCCCAGATACGCAGTATTTT.

This chain joins TRBV11-2 and TRBJ2-2; TRBD2 matches 7 bases. This CDR3 contains 17 residues. Unmatched junction bases numbered 6, after V lost 2 bases and J lost 0 bases. Germline V CDR1 and CDR2: SGHAT, FQNNGV. The DNA of the CDR3 is TGTGCCAGCAGCTTAAGGCTGCGGGAGACGAACACCGGGGAGCTGTTTTTT. As protein: CASSLRLRETNTGELFF.

V and J are TRBV11-2 and TRBJ2-3; weak D call: TRBD1 (6 bases). This CDR3 has 17 residues. The germline V gene encodes CDR1 SGHAT and CDR2 FQNNGV. V lost 1 base, J lost 1 base, and 15 bases lay in between. CDR3 DNA sequence: TGTGCCAGCAGCTTAGTGCCGGGACAAGGACGCACAGATACGCAGTATTTT. Residues: CASSLVPGQGRTDTQYF.

This clone came up once. This chain joins TRBV2 and TRBJ1-2; TRBD1 might be the D (5 bases). V was clipped by 1 base and J by 6 bases, with 18 bases between them. There are 16 residues in the CDR3. The germline V gene has CDR1 SNHLY and CDR2 FYNNEI. The chain's CDR3 is CASSEEAAGSSHGYTF. The CDR3 DNA reads as TGTGCCAGCAGTGAAGAGGCGGCAGGGTCCTCGCATGGCTACACCTTC.

This clone was counted a few times. The V call is TRBV5-6, the J call TRBJ1-1, with no clear D. Germline CDR1 SGHDT, CDR2 YYEEEE. The V end lost 5 bases, the J end lost 5 bases, and 4 bases lay between the germline ends. This CDR3 comprises 10 residues. Here the CDR3 DNA reads TGTGCCAGCAGTCCTACTGAAGCTTTCTTT. It is translated as CASSPTEAFF.